These 11 T cell receptor beta chains were all obtained from the same sample, sequenced in a study of blood T cells in healthy people across ages. Together with a sample-barcoded 5' primer, a J-beta primer mix was included in a second PCR lasting about 7 to 11 cycles. Each CDR3 protein gets one entry after TCRdb re-called the 5' RACE reads with MiXCR. The sample lists roughly 860,000 distinct CDR3 sequences, 60% to 80% occurring once. Sequenced input: blood. These receptors all stem from a man aged 25-45 years in good health.

The V gene is TRBV6-2 or TRBV6-3, the J gene TRBJ2-1; D remains unclear. This CDR3 region has 16 residues. The germline V gene has CDR1 MNHEY and CDR2 SVGEGT. V was trimmed by 5 bases and J by 1 base, leaving 15 bases between them. The CDR3 coding sequence is TGTGCCAGCAGTGGGGTGGTGGGGATATCCTACAATGAGCAGTTCTTC. Translating it yields CASSGVVGISYNEQFF.

The rearrangement uses TRBV12-3 or TRBV12-4 and TRBJ2-4; TRBD2 might be the D (7 bases). The J call may be faulty, since TRBJ2-7 better matches the DNA end. The CDR3 extends over 15 amino acids. CDR3 sequence (DNA): TGTGCCAGCAGTTTGAAGCGGGGTCAGGGGCACGAGCAGTACTTC. Protein: CASSLKRGQGHEQYF.

In its sample, this clonotype was seen a few times. V usage is TRBV20-1 and J usage is TRBJ2-3; a weak D match, TRBD2 (5 bases). The V end was cut by 5 bases, the J end by 2 bases, with 17 bases between. The CDR3 length is 15 residues. Germline-derived CDR1 and CDR2 are DFQATT and SNEGSKA (reference sequence). CDR3 in DNA: TGCAGTGCTCGCGTCGGTGGACTTTACACAGATACGCAGTATTTT. Encoded protein: CSARVGGLYTDTQYF.

The chain combines TRBV2 with TRBJ1-5; D is unclear. Per the germline V gene, CDR1 is SNHLY and CDR2 is FYNNEI. V was clipped by 1 base and J by 3 bases, with 13 bases between them. The CDR3 is 16 amino acids. CDR3 in amino acids: CASSEGGTGNNQPQHF. The CDR3 DNA follows: TGTGCCAGCAGTGAAGGAGGCACCGGGAACAATCAGCCCCAGCATTTT.

This chain joins TRBV10-3 and TRBJ2-7; 8 bases match TRBD2. CDR1 is ENHRY, CDR2 SYGVKD, per germline. This CDR3 spans 14 amino acids. As DNA, the CDR3 is TGTACCGCGGCGGGGGGCCATACCCCCTACGAGCAGTACTTC. It specifies CTAAGGHTPYEQYF.

This clonotype was recorded only once. A junction boundary mismatches the germline segment, possibly from a read error. The chain recombines TRBV12-3 or TRBV12-4 with TRBJ2-3, with 8 bases aligning to TRBD2. The CDR3 covers 16 residues. The CDR3 spells CASSRRTSWPRDTRYF. The CDR3 nucleotides read TGTGCCAGCAGTCGACGGACTAGCTGGCCTCGGGATACGCGGTATTTT.

For the CDR3, the DNA is TGCGCCAGCAGCTCCTGGGGGGTAAAACGAGACTACGAGCAGTACTTC. Protein: CASSSWGVKRDYEQYF. The chain employs TRBV5-1 and TRBJ2-4; a possible D gene is TRBD2 (6 bases). Matching the DNA end better, TRBJ2-7 makes the J call doubtful. This CDR3 is built from 16 residues. Germline CDR1 reads SGHRS; CDR2 reads YFSETQ.

A few counts support this clonotype. This sequence joins TRBV6-5 and TRBJ2-7, with D possibly matching TRBD1 (5 bases). CDR3 length: 13 residues. V lost 8 bases, J lost 1 base, and 12 bases lay in between. Germline CDR1 reads MNHEY; CDR2 reads SVGAGI. This CDR3 reads CASEDRTSYEQYF. The DNA of the CDR3 is TGTGCCAGCGAAGACAGAACGTCCTACGAGCAGTACTTC.

This clonotype is a singleton in its sample. The rearrangement joins TRBV20-1 to TRBJ2-7; 7 nucleotides line up with TRBD2. J gave up 2 bases and V 0 bases, and 7 bases lay outside the gene matches. Per the germline V gene, CDR1 is DFQATT and CDR2 is SNEGSKA (reference sequence). The CDR3 length is 15 residues. The CDR3: CSARDYQRGAYEQYF. The CDR3 bases are TGCAGTGCTAGAGATTACCAGCGGGGAGCCTACGAGCAGTACTTC.

The chain has TRBV6-5 and TRBJ2-4; D ambiguous. The better agreement between TRBJ2-7 and the DNA end casts doubt on the J call. The CDR3 is 14 residues long. CDR1 and CDR2 from the germline V gene are MNHEY and SVGAGI. The CDR3 bases are TGTGCCAGCACCGATTTGGACGGCTCCTACGAGCAGTACTTC. Its protein product is CASTDLDGSYEQYF.

This clonotype has more than one count but fewer than ten. The J gene is TRBJ2-3, the V gene TRBV20-1, with D uncertain. The germline V gene encodes CDR1 DFQATT and CDR2 SNEGSKA (reference sequence). V lost 6 bases to trimming and J lost 6 bases, with 22 bases between them. This CDR3 has 15 amino acids. The CDR3 DNA reads as TGCAGTGCCCCAAGCATCGCGAAGGATACGGATACGCAGTATTTT. Translating it yields CSAPSIAKDTDTQYF.